A single sample is the source of the 20 T cell receptor beta chains below, sequenced in a study of shared clonotypes between healthy human individuals. Some clones are missing from TCRdb's copy, which holds only in-frame ones; the method was immunoSEQ multiplex PCR. The data contain about 1.4 million clones, approximately 97% of them singletons. Sequenced: naive CD4+ T cells sorted from blood. Regarding subset: CD45RA+ positively selected. These receptors originate from a man aged 25 to 40 in good health.

The chain has TRBV13 and TRBJ2-4; 13 nucleotides agree with TRBD2. Looked up from germline, CDR1 is PRHDT and CDR2 is FYEKMQ (reference sequence). The V segment lost 2 bases and the J segment 1 base; nucleotides outside the gene matches: 11. The CDR3 is 20 amino acids. CDR3 sequence: CASSLIRLAGGSLAKNIQYF. The CDR3 DNA follows: TGTGCCAGCAGCTTAATAAGACTAGCGGGAGGCTCGCTGGCCAAAAACATTCAGTACTTC. The variable domain in full, completed from reference TRBV13 and TRBJ2-4, reads AAGVIQSPRHLIKEKRETATLKCYPIPRHDTVYWYQQGPGQDPQFLISFYEKMQSDKGSIPDRFSAQQFSDYHSELNMSSLELGDSALYFCASSLIRLAGGSLAKNIQYFGAGTRLSVL.

The V and J genes are TRBV7-3 and TRBJ2-1, with D perhaps TRBD1 (6 bases). V shed 4 bases and J shed 3 bases, with 7 bases lying between them. In germline, CDR1 is SGHTA, CDR2 FQGTGA. The CDR3 length is 13 residues. This CDR3 reads CASSSDSYNEQFF. DNA for the CDR3: TGTGCCAGCAGCTCGGACAGCTACAATGAGCAGTTCTTC.

The chain employs TRBV18 and TRBJ2-4, with D maybe TRBD2 (6 bases). Trimming removed 2 bases at V and 0 bases at J, with 23 bases between. The CDR3 contains 20 residues. Germline V gene lookup returns CDR1 KGHSH and CDR2 LQKENI. CDR3 in amino acids: CASSPGVVARGNGAKNIQYF. The CDR3 DNA is TGTGCCAGCTCACCAGGGGTAGTAGCGCGCGGGAATGGAGCCAAAAACATTCAGTACTTC.

V and J are TRBV28 and TRBJ1-2; tentative D call: TRBD1 (6 bases). The CDR3 spans 15 residues. Germline CDR1 reads MDHEN; CDR2 reads SYDVKM. The V end lost 4 bases, the J end lost 4 bases, and 16 bases lay between the germline ends. DNA of the CDR3: TGTGCCAGCAGTTCCGACGGGCGGGGGGCCTATGGCTACACCTTC. Translating gives CASSSDGRGAYGYTF.

This clone was detected only once. The V gene is TRBV4-1, the J gene TRBJ2-6; the D is unclear. Trimming cost V 0 bases and J 0 bases, with 18 bases left between them. Germline values: CDR1 MGHRA, CDR2 YSYEKL. The CDR3 has 20 amino acids. CDR3 sequence: CASSQDEPAVPFSGANVLTF. CDR3 coding DNA: TGCGCCAGCAGCCAAGATGAGCCGGCCGTCCCCTTCTCTGGGGCCAACGTCCTGACTTTC.

CDR3 amino acids: CASSWSQSSYEQYF. DNA of the CDR3: TGTGCCAGCAGTTGGTCGCAGAGCTCCTACGAGCAGTACTTC. V is TRBV6-5 and J is TRBJ2-7; D unresolved. Germline CDR1 reads MNHEY; CDR2 reads SVGAGI. The germline V and J ends were trimmed by 4 bases and 0 bases, with 10 bases remaining between them. The CDR3 totals 14 residues.

The chain couples TRBV19 to TRBJ2-1; TRBD2 agrees at 8 bases. Losses at the gene ends were 5 bases for V and 8 bases for J; bases not matched to a gene: 8. The CDR3 contains 14 residues. Germline V lookup: CDR1 LNHDA, CDR2 SQIVND (reference sequence). The CDR3 DNA reads TGTGCCAGTAGTGCCGGGACTAGGTCCTATGAGCAGTTCTTC. Its translation is CASSAGTRSYEQFF. Combining the CDR3 with reference TRBV19 and TRBJ2-1 gives the whole variable domain DGGITQSPKYLFRKEGQNVTLSCEQNLNHDAMYWYRQDPGQGLRLIYYSQIVNDFQKGDIAEGYSVSREKKESFPLTVTSAQKNPTAFYLCASSAGTRSYEQFFGPGTRLTVL.

The rearrangement links TRBV30 to TRBJ2-7, with D unresolved. CDR3 size: 13 residues. Trimming removed 1 base at V and 6 bases at J, with 13 bases between. Germline CDR1 is GTSNPN and CDR2 is SVGIG (reference sequence). The CDR3 loop reads CAWSAMASLEQYF. DNA of the CDR3: TGTGCCTGGAGTGCAATGGCGTCCCTCGAGCAGTACTTC.

The CDR3 sequence: CASSLDEAQPQHF. CDR3 nucleotide sequence: TGTGCCAGCAGCTTAGACGAGGCCCAGCCCCAGCATTTT. This chain joins TRBV11-2 and TRBJ1-5; D is undetermined. The CDR3 has 13 residues. V lost 0 bases and J lost 7, with 7 bases in between. Germline values: CDR1 SGHAT, CDR2 FQNNGV.

The gene calls are TRBV5-1 and TRBJ2-7; 10 nucleotides match TRBD2. Germline-derived CDR1 and CDR2 are SGHRS and YFSETQ. V lost 2 bases to trimming and J lost 3 bases; unmatched junction nucleotides: 11. This CDR3 is built from 17 residues. The DNA of the CDR3 is TGCGCCAGCAGCTTTGGGCTAGCGGGAGAGCTTAGCTACGAGCAGTACTTC. It encodes CASSFGLAGELSYEQYF.

In regard to this clone: The same CDR3 can be traced to other DNA sequences in this sample. This sequence joins TRBV9 and TRBJ2-3, with unresolved D. Germline CDR1 is SGDLS and CDR2 is YYNGEE. This CDR3 spans 13 amino acids. Trimming cost V 4 bases and J 0 bases, with 6 bases left between them. CDR3 sequence (DNA): TGTGCCAGCAGCCCTGGTAGCACAGATACGCAGTATTTT. Translating gives CASSPGSTDTQYF.

This rearrangement joins TRBV1 to TRBJ1-5. TRBV1 is an annotated pseudogene. This CDR3 has 18 amino acids. The CDR3 DNA sequence: TGCACCAGCAGCCAGGGCCCGTCGGGGGACATAAGCAATCAGCCCCAGCATTTT. The encoded protein is CTSSQGPSGDISNQPQHF.

The chain links TRBV9 to TRBJ2-2, with 9 bases that match TRBD2. The germline V gene has CDR1 SGDLS and CDR2 YYNGEE. Trimming took 0 bases from V and 2 from J; bases not matched to a gene: 2. The CDR3 loop spans 16 amino acids. The CDR3 spells CASSVGLAVNTGELFF. Here the CDR3 DNA reads TGTGCCAGCAGCGTAGGACTAGCGGTAAACACCGGGGAGCTGTTTTTT.

The chain joins TRBV11-2 to TRBJ2-1; 8 nucleotides match TRBD2. CDR1 and CDR2 (germline): SGHAT, FQNNGV. With V trimmed by 5 bases and J by 4 bases, 10 bases remained unmatched. The CDR3 totals 16 residues. Here the CDR3 reads CASSITSGTLYNEQFF. The CDR3, as DNA: TGTGCCAGCAGCATTACTAGCGGAACCCTTTACAATGAGCAGTTCTTC.

The genes are TRBV5-4 and TRBJ2-3, with 7 bases that match TRBD1. The germline V gene has CDR1 SGHNT and CDR2 YYREEE (reference sequence). CDR3 length equals 14 residues. Losses at the gene ends were 7 bases for V and 2 bases for J; bases not matched to a gene: 7. CDR3 region: CASQPGTDTDTQYF. The CDR3 DNA follows: TGTGCCAGCCAGCCCGGGACAGACACAGATACGCAGTATTTT.

This clone was counted a single time. The chain joins TRBV29-1 to TRBJ2-2, with D possibly being TRBD1 or TRBD2 (5 bases each). The CDR3 spans 13 residues. V lost 3 bases to trimming and J lost 3 bases, with 8 bases between them. From germline, CDR1 is SQVTM and CDR2 ANQGSEA. The CDR3 nucleotides are TGCAGCGTTGACAGGGAGTACACCGGGGAGCTGTTTTTT. This codes for CSVDREYTGELFF.

The chain couples TRBV9 to TRBJ2-3, with 8 bases lining up with TRBD1. The CDR3 has 16 residues. Unmatched junction bases numbered 7, after V lost 2 bases and J lost 2 bases. The germline V gene encodes CDR1 SGDLS and CDR2 YYNGEE. CDR3 sequence: CASSVLGQGFTDTQYF. CDR3 nucleotides: TGTGCCAGCAGCGTCCTAGGACAGGGTTTCACAGATACGCAGTATTTT.

This clone was counted a few times. This CDR3 is CASSSAGGANTQYF. For the CDR3, the DNA is TGTGCCAGCAGTTCCGCAGGGGGCGCGAATACGCAGTATTTT. The V call is TRBV28, the J call TRBJ2-3; 8 nucleotides match TRBD1. Trimming cost V 4 bases and J 7 bases; bases outside gene matches: 7. CDR1 is MDHEN, CDR2 SYDVKM, per germline. This CDR3 has 14 residues.

J is TRBJ2-7 and V is TRBV2, with 12 nucleotides matching TRBD2. The V segment lost 2 bases and the J segment 3 bases; nucleotides outside the gene matches: 8. The CDR3 sequence is 17 residues long. The germline V gene encodes CDR1 SNHLY and CDR2 FYNNEI. CDR3 sequence: CASSELLAGGRDYEQYF. The CDR3 region has the DNA TGTGCCAGCAGTGAATTACTAGCGGGAGGCAGGGACTACGAGCAGTACTTC.

This chain links TRBV28 with TRBJ2-1, with 11 bases identical to TRBD2. Trimming cost V 6 bases and J 2 bases; bases outside gene matches: 3. CDR1 and CDR2 (germline): MDHEN, SYDVKM. The length of the CDR3 is 15 residues. CDR3 sequence (DNA): TGTGCCAGCAGCCTGACTAGCGGGGCCTACAATGAGCAGTTCTTC. As protein: CASSLTSGAYNEQFF.